These 17 T cell receptor beta chains were all obtained from the same sample, sequenced in a study of T cells of healthy individuals (dated by TCRdb to between 2017 and 2018). Library construction relied on 5' RACE. Sequencer: Illumina MiSeq. TCRdb reprocessed the public reads (quality trimming at Q25 with fastp, clone calling with MiXCR) and kept in-frame beta chains. Every CDR3 protein is listed once, alongside the most common genes and DNA of its rows. In this sample the table shows 95,000 to 100,000 distinct CDR3 sequences, roughly 18% of which occur a single time. The ten biggest clones cover around 6.4% of the sample. Source of these receptors: a human donor in good health.

A word on this clonotype: The junction shows a germline mismatch at one end, possibly a read error. The chain links TRBV12-3 or TRBV12-4 to TRBJ2-7; D might be TRBD2 (5 bases). The CDR3 totals 15 residues. CDR3 region: CASKRGMSSAYEQYF. The DNA of the CDR3 is TGTGCCAGCAAACGGGGTATGTCATCCGCCTACGAGCAGTATTTC.

The chain employs TRBV7-9 and TRBJ2-1; 10 bases are a match to TRBD2. Unmatched junction bases numbered 3, after V lost 3 bases and J lost 10 bases. The CDR3 covers 13 residues. Germline CDR1 reads SEHNR; CDR2 reads FQNEAQ (reference sequence). The CDR3 sequence is CASSFVTSGEQFF. The CDR3, as DNA: TGTGCCAGCAGCTTCGTGACTAGCGGGGAGCAGTTCTTC.

This clonotype was observed at least ten times. The chain carries TRBV7-2 and TRBJ2-1; weak D call: TRBD2 (6 bases). Trimming stripped 6 bases from V and 9 bases from J, with 21 bases between. CDR1 SGHTA and CDR2 FQGNSA come from the germline V gene. The CDR3 has 15 amino acids. CDR3 in DNA: TGTGCCAGCAGTGAAGGGCCTAGCGTCGGTGGTGAGCAGTTCTTC. Its protein product is CASSEGPSVGGEQFF.

A few counts support this clonotype. This rearrangement joins TRBV7-2 to TRBJ1-5; 8 positions agree with TRBD1. This CDR3 is 15 amino acids long. Per germline, CDR1 SGHTA and CDR2 FQGNSA. V gave up 5 bases and J gave up 4 bases; unmatched junction bases: 7. The CDR3 region has the DNA TGTGCCAGCAGCCGGGACAGGAGCCAGAATCAGCCCCAGCATTTT. Translating gives CASSRDRSQNQPQHF.

The chain links TRBV14 to TRBJ1-6, with D unclear. The CDR3 is 12 residues long. Trimming took 3 bases from V and 10 from J, leaving 7 bases between them. Germline CDR1 is SGHDN and CDR2 is FVKESK. CDR3 sequence (DNA): TGTGCCAGCAGCCAGGGCTTCTCACCCCTCCACTTT. It translates to CASSQGFSPLHF.

The V call is TRBV5-1, the J call TRBJ1-1; D not resolved. The CDR3 has 14 amino acids. The V gene's germline CDR1 is SGHRS and CDR2 YFSETQ. V shed 2 bases and J shed 1 base, with 9 bases lying between them. CDR3 DNA sequence: TGCGCCAGCAGCTTTTTAGGAGGGAACACTGAAGCTTTCTTT. Its translation is CASSFLGGNTEAFF.

The genes are TRBV27 and TRBJ1-2; D might be TRBD1 (6 bases). Between the trimmed V and J ends, which lost 3 bases and 4 bases, there was a span of 9 bases. The CDR3 spans 13 residues. The germline V gene encodes CDR1 MNHEY and CDR2 SMNVEV (reference sequence). The CDR3 region is CASSFQGTYGYTF. The CDR3 coding sequence is TGTGCCAGCAGTTTTCAGGGGACCTATGGCTACACCTTC.

This clonotype was counted only a few times. The chain employs TRBV7-2 and TRBJ2-7; D remains ambiguous. Trimming pared 1 base from V and 2 bases from J, leaving 12 bases between. The CDR3 runs to 15 residues. The germline V gene has CDR1 SGHTA and CDR2 FQGNSA. The CDR3 coding sequence is TGTGCCAGCAGCTTAGGCCCCTACAGAGCCTACGAGCAGTACTTC. This codes for CASSLGPYRAYEQYF.

This chain joins TRBV5-1 and TRBJ2-6; D might be TRBD1 (6 bases). The CDR3 runs to 19 residues. Germline V gives CDR1 SGHRS, CDR2 YFSETQ. V lost 2 bases and J lost 0, with 18 bases in between. CDR3 region: CASSFFLQGMASGANVLTF. The CDR3 DNA reads TGCGCCAGCAGCTTCTTCCTACAGGGTATGGCCTCTGGGGCCAACGTCCTGACTTTC.

This clonotype was observed many times. As DNA, the CDR3 is TGTGCCAGCATCCGGACAGGGGGCGCGAGGCAGCCCCAGCATTTT. This encodes CASIRTGGARQPQHF. This chain links TRBV28 with TRBJ1-5, with 11 bases fitting TRBD1. Germline V gene data show CDR1 as MDHEN and CDR2 as SYDVKM. V trimming: 7 bases; J trimming: 7 bases; junction bases outside the gene matches: 9. The CDR3 is 15 amino acids.

In this sample, this clonotype turned up a few times. The J gene is TRBJ2-3, the V gene TRBV20-1; 12 nucleotides match TRBD2. The germline V gene encodes CDR1 DFQATT and CDR2 SNEGSKA (reference sequence). The CDR3 has 15 residues. V was pared by 0 bases and J by 9 bases, with 7 bases of the junction left unmatched. The CDR3 nucleotides read TGCAGTGCTAGAGAACCGCTAGCGGGAGGGCGCACGCAGTATTTT. Translated: CSAREPLAGGRTQYF.

Many counts were recorded for this clonotype. The chain carries TRBV29-1 and TRBJ2-6, with TRBD1 matching over 12 bases. The germline V gene has CDR1 SQVTM and CDR2 ANQGSEA. This CDR3 contains 17 residues. The junction had 6 bases not matched to a gene; V was cut back by 6 bases and J by 0 bases. CDR3 sequence: CSVGQGAIYSGANVLTF. The CDR3 bases are TGCAGCGTGGGACAGGGGGCGATTTACTCTGGGGCCAACGTCCTGACTTTC.

This clonotype was detected ten times or more. The CDR3 is CSASGDTQHSYEQYF. Here the CDR3 DNA reads TGCAGTGCCTCAGGGGACACCCAACACTCCTACGAGCAGTACTTC. The chain employs TRBV20-1 and TRBJ2-7; the D gene is possibly TRBD1 (6 bases). Per germline, CDR1 DFQATT and CDR2 SNEGSKA (reference sequence). V was trimmed by 6 bases and J by 0 bases, leaving 18 bases between them. CDR3 size: 15 residues.

This sequence joins TRBV7-9 and TRBJ1-5, with D unclear. The CDR3 totals 15 residues. Germline CDR1 and CDR2: SEHNR and FQNEAQ (reference sequence). V lost 1 base and J 0 bases, leaving 7 bases between the germline ends. Here the CDR3 reads CASSLGGLSNQPQHF. DNA for the CDR3: TGTGCCAGCAGCTTAGGAGGGCTTAGCAATCAGCCCCAGCATTTT.

This clonotype was seen at least ten times. The chain links TRBV5-4 to TRBJ1-1; the match to TRBD1 covers 11 bases. The CDR3 loop spans 16 amino acids. The V segment lost 3 bases and the J segment 2 bases; nucleotides outside the gene matches: 6. Germline assignment: CDR1 SGHNT and CDR2 YYREEE (reference sequence). CDR3 in amino acids: CASSCGTGGRNTEAFF. CDR3 nucleotide sequence: TGTGCCAGCAGCTGCGGGACAGGGGGAAGAAACACTGAAGCTTTCTTT.

The rearrangement uses TRBV5-1 and TRBJ1-4; 9 nucleotides match TRBD1. The V gene's germline CDR1 is SGHRS and CDR2 YFSETQ. The CDR3 length is 15 residues. V trimming: 4 bases; J trimming: 8 bases; junction bases outside the gene matches: 9. CDR3 DNA sequence: TGCGCCAGCAGCGCGGAAGGGACAGGGAGGGAAAAACTGTTTTTT. Translated: CASSAEGTGREKLFF. The variable domain in full, with the rest retrieved from reference TRBV5-1 and TRBJ1-4, is KAGVTQTPRYLIKTRGQQVTLSCSPISGHRSVSWYQQTPGQGLQFLFEYFSETQRNKGNFPGRFSGRQFSNSRSEMNVSTLELGDSALYLCASSAEGTGREKLFFGSGTQLSVL.

The chain combines TRBV7-2 with TRBJ2-3, with unresolved D. CDR3 length: 14 residues. Trimming removed 1 base from V and 6 bases from J, with 11 bases in between. The germline V gene encodes CDR1 SGHTA and CDR2 FQGNSA. The chain's CDR3 is CASSLGSAWDTQYF. The CDR3 nucleotides read TGTGCCAGCAGCTTAGGGTCAGCTTGGGATACGCAGTATTTT.